This entry describes one T cell receptor (beta chain). The record originates from a study of blood T cell repertoires in COVID-19. Study summary: Samples of COVID-19 (acute and convalescent) were obtained from the United States, Italy and Spain. T cells, B-cell-depleted T cells, or PBMCs provided the cDNA or gDNA that served as material.

In the study's own analysis: Reference gene primers were amplified, and this amplification served to estimate nucleated cell counts. Sequencing used immunoSEQ multiplex PCR; TCRdb keeps in-frame clones, though not all of them. V, J and clone size derive from that table, while D and trimming were established from the DNA sequence. Here the sample spans over 350,000 clones, about 89% being singletons. Germline V gene data show CDR1 as SGDLS and CDR2 as YYNGEE. The V and J ends lost 7 bases and 8 bases, in that order; junction bases with no gene match: 29. This CDR3 has 20 residues. The receptor's source is a woman in her 30s with acute or convalescent COVID-19. Sequencing was carried out using peripheral blood. This rearrangement joins TRBV9 to TRBJ2-1; 8 nucleotides line up with TRBD2. As DNA, the CDR3 is TGTGCCAGCTCCCACCCAGGGGAGCGGGGGACGCTCTTTTCACTAGATGAGCAGTTCTTC. It specifies CASSHPGERGTLFSLDEQFF.